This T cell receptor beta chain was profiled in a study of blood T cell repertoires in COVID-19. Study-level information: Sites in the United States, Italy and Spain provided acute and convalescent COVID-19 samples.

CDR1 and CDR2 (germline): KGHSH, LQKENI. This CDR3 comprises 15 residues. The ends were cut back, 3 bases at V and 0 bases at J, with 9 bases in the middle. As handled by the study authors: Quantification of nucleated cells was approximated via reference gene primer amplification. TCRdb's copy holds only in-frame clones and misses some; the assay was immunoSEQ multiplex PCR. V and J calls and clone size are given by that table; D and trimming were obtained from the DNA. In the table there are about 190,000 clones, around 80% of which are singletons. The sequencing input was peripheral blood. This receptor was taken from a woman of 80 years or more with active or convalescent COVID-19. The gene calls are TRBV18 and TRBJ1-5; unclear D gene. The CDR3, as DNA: TGTGCCAGCTCACCCCGAGGACTTAGCAATCAGCCCCAGCATTTT. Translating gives CASSPRGLSNQPQHF.